One and the same sample provided the 31 T cell receptor beta chains below, sequenced in a study of molecular identifiers for immune sequencing clone quantification. TCRdb re-called the PCR reads through MiXCR, storing one row per CDR3 protein. The profile shows 460,000 or so distinct CDR3 sequences, about a fifth of them singletons. Sequenced input: naive CD8+ T cells from blood, with Jurkat cell RNA spiked in. Specified subset: FACS-sorted CD8+CD4-CCR7+CD45RA+ naive T cells. All receptors derive from a human donor in good health. Some libraries in this study had Jurkat cell RNA spiked in.

This chain links TRBV10-1 with TRBJ1-1; D is unresolved. In germline, CDR1 is WNHNN, CDR2 SYGVQD (reference sequence). Trimming took 5 bases from V and 0 from J, leaving 16 bases between them. The CDR3 is 16 residues long. CDR3: CASSPRAGGMNTEAFF. As DNA, the CDR3 is TGCGCCAGCAGTCCGAGGGCAGGTGGAATGAACACTGAAGCTTTCTTT.

This clonotype was recorded many times. V usage is TRBV7-9 and J usage is TRBJ2-5, with 9 nucleotides matching TRBD1. V was pared by 5 bases and J by 4 bases, with 14 bases of the junction left unmatched. This CDR3 spans 17 amino acids. Germline-derived CDR1 and CDR2 are SEHNR and FQNEAQ (reference sequence). The CDR3 reads CASSGSRTGELRETQYF. The CDR3 nucleotides read TGTGCCAGCAGCGGCAGCCGGACAGGGGAATTGCGAGAGACCCAGTACTTC.

Note on this clonotype: The final CDR3 position lacks the conserved phenylalanine or tryptophan, pointing to a likely read error. In DNA, the CDR3 is TGTGCCAGCGGACAGGGTGCAGATACGCAGTATCTT. Its translation is CASGQGADTQYL. This chain connects TRBV19 to TRBJ2-3; 8 bases are shared with TRBD1. J lost 4 bases, V lost 9 bases, and 3 bases had no gene match. This CDR3 contains 12 residues. The germline V gene encodes CDR1 LNHDA and CDR2 SQIVND (reference sequence).

This clonotype was seen at least ten times. The chain combines TRBV5-1 with TRBJ2-7; possibly TRBD1 for D (6 bases). V gave up 4 bases and J gave up 6 bases, with 11 bases separating them. The CDR3 is made up of 12 amino acids. Germline V gives CDR1 SGHRS, CDR2 YFSETQ. DNA for the CDR3: TGCGCCAGCAGCCTGGACAGCCCCGAGCAGTACTTC. Translation gives CASSLDSPEQYF.

CDR3 in amino acids: CSVEGTVPAEQFF. Written as DNA, the CDR3 is TGCAGCGTTGAAGGGACAGTACCGGCTGAGCAGTTCTTC. The chain is built from TRBV29-1 and TRBJ2-1, with D perhaps matching TRBD1 (6 bases). This CDR3 has 13 residues. Per the germline V gene, CDR1 is SQVTM and CDR2 is ANQGSEA. V was pared by 1 base and J by 9 bases, with 13 bases between.

Comments on this clonotype: This may be a read error: a much more frequent sequence differs by one nucleotide. The final CDR3 position lacks the conserved phenylalanine or tryptophan, pointing to a likely read error. The chain is built from TRBV2 and TRBJ1-1, with D maybe TRBD1 (6 bases). The CDR3 loop spans 14 amino acids. The V end lost 7 bases, the J end lost 0 bases, and 12 bases lay between the germline ends. CDR1 is SNHLY and CDR2 is FYNNEI in the germline V gene. DNA of the CDR3: TGTGCCAGCAAGGAGGACAGTCTGAACACTGAAGCTTTCTCT. Its translation is CASKEDSLNTEAFS.

This clonotype was seen a handful of times. The chain links TRBV2 to TRBJ2-7; D perhaps matches TRBD1 (5 bases). Trimming stripped 8 bases from V and 2 bases from J, with 13 bases between. The CDR3 runs 13 residues. Germline V lookup: CDR1 SNHLY, CDR2 FYNNEI. CDR3 bases: TGTGCCAGCTTTGCAGGGCGACCCTACGAGCAGTACTTC. It codes for CASFAGRPYEQYF.

This clonotype was counted many times. This rearrangement joins TRBV7-9 to TRBJ2-2, with D uncertain. V shed 8 bases and J shed 0 bases, with 16 bases lying between them. The CDR3 contains 16 residues. Looked up from germline, CDR1 is SEHNR and CDR2 is FQNEAQ (reference sequence). The CDR3 bases are TGTGCCAGCGGATTCTCGACGGCCCCGAACACCGGGGAGCTGTTTTTT. Its protein product is CASGFSTAPNTGELFF.

This sequence joins TRBV28 and TRBJ2-7; 9 positions agree with TRBD2. The CDR3 runs 16 residues. Germline trimming cut 4 bases from V and 0 bases from J; bases unmatched to any gene: 7. Germline assignment: CDR1 MDHEN and CDR2 SYDVKM. The CDR3 DNA is TGTGCCAGCAGTTCAGTCCTAGCGGGGAGCTCCTACGAGCAGTACTTC. It codes for CASSSVLAGSSYEQYF.

This sequence joins TRBV28 and TRBJ2-7; TRBD2 is a possible D gene (6 bases). Germline V lookup: CDR1 MDHEN, CDR2 SYDVKM. Trimming cost V 7 bases and J 2 bases, with 18 bases left between them. The CDR3 is 15 amino acids. CDR3 protein: CASIRRGGNPYEQYF. The CDR3 DNA follows: TGTGCCAGCATCCGCCGGGGCGGGAACCCCTACGAGCAGTACTTC.

Details on this clonotype: A much larger clone sits a single nucleotide away, making a read error possible. The chain links TRBV12-3 or TRBV12-4 to TRBJ1-6; 8 nucleotides align to TRBD1. There are 14 residues in the CDR3. CDR3 amino acids: CASSFDRGGSPFHF. DNA for the CDR3: TGTGCCAGCAGTTTTGACAGGGGAGGTTCACCCTTCCACTTT.

In the case of this clonotype: The junction differs from germline at one of its ends, possibly a read error. The chain combines TRBV4-1 with TRBJ2-1; 13 bases align to TRBD2. The CDR3 sequence is 18 residues long. Germline CDR1 MGHRA, CDR2 YSYEKL. This CDR3 reads CTSSPRTSGRAGPLEQFF. In DNA, the CDR3 is TGCACCAGCAGCCCCCGGACTAGCGGGAGAGCTGGACCTTTAGAGCAGTTCTTC.

The chain employs TRBV12-3 or TRBV12-4 and TRBJ2-5; TRBD1 aligns across 7 bases. This CDR3 is built from 15 residues. The V and J ends lost 5 bases and 1 base, in that order; junction bases with no gene match: 7. The CDR3, as DNA: TGTGCCAGCAGTCAGTTCCGGGACAGCCAAGAGACCCAGTACTTC. Its translation is CASSQFRDSQETQYF.

This clonotype showed up just a few times. Given a much more abundant clone one base away, this may be a read error. Written as DNA, the CDR3 is TGCAGCGTTGAAATGGTAACGGGTGAAGCTTTCTTT. Amino acids: CSVEMVTGEAFF. The rearrangement uses TRBV29-1 and TRBJ1-1, with D hard to call. This CDR3 has 12 residues. Trimming removed 2 bases at V and 7 bases at J, with 11 bases between. Germline V lookup: CDR1 SQVTM, CDR2 ANQGSEA.

The chain couples TRBV6-2 or TRBV6-3 to TRBJ2-7; D possibly corresponds to TRBD1 (6 bases). The CDR3 length is 13 residues. The germline gives CDR1 MNHEY, CDR2 SVGEGT. Trimming left V 5 bases short and J 3 bases short, with 11 bases between. The CDR3 spells CASSKGVFYEQYF. The CDR3, as DNA: TGTGCCAGCAGTAAGGGGGTATTCTACGAGCAGTACTTC.

This clonotype came up many times. The chain uses TRBV27 and TRBJ1-6, with 8 bases fitting TRBD1. Trimming cost V 3 bases and J 3 bases; bases outside gene matches: 7. The CDR3 consists of 17 residues. Germline V gene sequence: CDR1 MNHEY, CDR2 SMNVEV (reference sequence). CDR3 sequence: CASSLDRASLYNSPLHF. In nucleotides, the CDR3 is TGTGCCAGCAGTTTGGACAGGGCGTCGCTCTATAATTCACCCCTCCACTTT.

The J gene is TRBJ2-3, the V gene TRBV12-3 or TRBV12-4; TRBD2 matches 8 bases. The CDR3 runs to 14 residues. The ends lost 0 bases at V and 4 bases at J; junction bases unmatched: 0. The CDR3 nucleotides read TGTGCCAGCAGTTTAGCGGGACTAGCAGATACGCAGTATTTT. This codes for CASSLAGLADTQYF.

This clonotype was recorded at least ten times. The V gene is TRBV28, the J gene TRBJ2-1; D may be TRBD1 (5 bases). Germline assignment: CDR1 MDHEN and CDR2 SYDVKM. V lost 2 bases and J 7 bases, leaving 9 bases between the germline ends. This CDR3 is built from 13 residues. The CDR3 loop is CASSLSQGNEQFF. The CDR3 nucleotides read TGTGCCAGCAGTTTAAGTCAGGGTAATGAGCAGTTCTTC.

This clonotype was seen many times. This chain joins TRBV4-1 and TRBJ1-1; the match to TRBD1 covers 8 bases. CDR3 size: 16 residues. CDR1 and CDR2 from the germline V gene are MGHRA and YSYEKL. Trimming cost V 0 bases and J 3 bases; bases outside gene matches: 6. Here the CDR3 DNA reads TGCGCCAGCAGCCAAGAGGACAGGGTCTATGACACTGAAGCTTTCTTT. Residues: CASSQEDRVYDTEAFF.

This clonotype was seen only a few times. The rearrangement links TRBV12-3 or TRBV12-4 to TRBJ2-5; the match to TRBD2 covers 10 bases. This CDR3 comprises 14 residues. After removal of 5 bases from V and 3 bases from J, the junction contained 3 bases not matched to a gene. The CDR3 region has the DNA TGTGCCAGCAGTCCCGGGACTAGCGAAGAGACCCAGTACTTC. Residues: CASSPGTSEETQYF.

V and J are TRBV4-1 and TRBJ1-5, with D uncertain. V gave up 4 bases and J gave up 3 bases, with 7 bases separating them. CDR1 is MGHRA and CDR2 is YSYEKL in the germline V gene. CDR3 length: 13 amino acids. CDR3 protein: CASSLQANQPQHF. The CDR3 nucleotides are TGCGCCAGCAGCCTCCAAGCCAATCAGCCCCAGCATTTT.

There are many counts of this clonotype. The chain links TRBV6-1 to TRBJ1-5; possibly TRBD1 for D (6 bases). Germline loops: CDR1 MNHNS, CDR2 SASEGT. Trimming left V 4 bases short and J 6 bases short, with 10 bases between. CDR3 length: 13 residues. The CDR3: CASSGDTGQPQHF. The CDR3 DNA reads as TGTGCCAGCAGTGGGGACACCGGTCAGCCCCAGCATTTT.

This clonotype was detected only a few times. At one end, the junction sequence differs from germline, possibly due to a read error. The V and J genes are TRBV6-4 and TRBJ1-4; the D is unclear. The CDR3 spans 14 residues. Germline assignment: CDR1 MRHNA and CDR2 SNTAGT. The CDR3 reads CANSPGYYNEKLFF. CDR3 in DNA: TGTGCCAACAGTCCGGGCTACTATAATGAAAAACTGTTTTTT.

This clonotype has at least ten counts. V gene TRBV30 combines with J gene TRBJ1-5; D remains unclear. Between the trimmed V and J ends, which lost 8 bases and 3 bases, there was a span of 11 bases. This CDR3 comprises 12 residues. CDR1 and CDR2 (germline): GTSNPN, SVGIG (reference sequence). CDR3 bases: TGTGCCCCCCGGGTGAACAATCAGCCCCAGCATTTT. Translating it yields CAPRVNNQPQHF. The whole variable domain, remainder taken from reference TRBV30 and TRBJ1-5, is SQTIHQWPATLVQPVGSPLSLECTVEGTSNPNLYWYRQAAGRGLQLLFYSVGIGQISSEVPQNLSASRPQDRQFILSSKKLLLSDSGFYLCAPRVNNQPQHFGDGTRLSIL.

Worth noting for this clonotype: A read error is possible here, since a much larger clone lies one base away. The chain employs TRBV30 and TRBJ2-7, with a tentative D call TRBD2 (6 bases). Germline lookup yields CDR1 GTSNPN and CDR2 SVGIG (reference sequence). V lost 2 bases and J 7 bases, leaving 15 bases between the germline ends. The length of the CDR3 is 13 residues. CDR3 coding DNA: TGTGCCTGGAGTTCGGGGGTTGCTGAGGAGCAGTACTTC. Amino acids: CAWSSGVAEEQYF.

This clonotype was counted many times. The chain combines TRBV20-1 with TRBJ1-4; 10 bases agree with TRBD1. Germline trimming cut 5 bases from V and 3 bases from J; bases unmatched to any gene: 6. Germline CDR1 and CDR2: DFQATT and SNEGSKA (reference sequence). This CDR3 spans 15 amino acids. The CDR3 DNA follows: TGCAGTGCTTCGGACAGGGGGTCGGCTAATGAAAAACTGTTTTTT. This encodes CSASDRGSANEKLFF.

The rearrangement joins TRBV9 to TRBJ1-4; D is uncertain. CDR1 and CDR2 from the germline V gene are SGDLS and YYNGEE. The CDR3 extends over 14 amino acids. Trimming removed 0 bases from V and 8 bases from J, with 11 bases in between. CDR3 residues: CASSVGPGREKLFF. In nucleotides, the CDR3 is TGTGCCAGCAGCGTAGGTCCGGGAAGAGAAAAACTGTTTTTT.

This clonotype was seen ten or more times. V is TRBV7-2 and J is TRBJ2-5; a possible D gene is TRBD1 (6 bases). Germline V gene sequence: CDR1 SGHTA, CDR2 FQGNSA. Between the trimmed V and J ends, which lost 3 bases and 0 bases, there was a span of 11 bases. CDR3 length equals 15 residues. CDR3 nucleotide sequence: TGTGCCAGCAGCTTTGGGGGCGGGTACCAAGAGACCCAGTACTTC. Encoded protein: CASSFGGGYQETQYF.

This clonotype was recorded at least ten times. V is TRBV3-1 and J is TRBJ1-2; D remains ambiguous. With 7 bases removed from V and 0 bases from J, the gap between germline ends came to 12 bases. The CDR3 spans 14 residues. CDR1 LGHDT and CDR2 YNNKEL come from the germline V gene (reference sequence). CDR3 sequence: CASTYRYSNYGYTF. The CDR3 DNA reads as TGTGCCAGCACCTACAGATACTCTAACTATGGCTACACCTTC.

Remarks on this clonotype: This likely comes from a read error, as the CDR3 has no conserved phenylalanine or tryptophan at its end. The chain has TRBV4-2 and TRBJ2-7; no reliable D call. The CDR3 is 13 amino acids. The V end lost 2 bases, the J end lost 3 bases, and 8 bases lay between the germline ends. Germline CDR1 is LGHNA and CDR2 is YNFKEQ. CDR3 region: CASSQFQDYEQYS. DNA for the CDR3: TGTGCCAGCAGCCAATTTCAGGACTACGAGCAGTACTCC.

This clonotype has just a few counts. This chain connects TRBV7-9 to TRBJ2-2; 14 bases fit TRBD2. Germline V CDR1 and CDR2: SEHNR, FQNEAQ (reference sequence). The CDR3 loop spans 16 amino acids. With 5 bases clipped from V and 6 bases from J, the junction kept 5 bases outside the gene matches. The CDR3 coding sequence is TGTGCCAGCAGCCTAGGACTAGCGGGAGGTCCCGGGGAGCTGTTTTTT. As protein: CASSLGLAGGPGELFF.